This TCR beta chain derives from a study of human T cells and chemical hapten exposure. As for the study in general: Alopecia areata, totalis or universalis was found in mostly female patients. Broader study findings: Expanded TCRs created a significantly greater count of big CDR3 similarity clusters than controls did.

Trimming stripped 1 base from V and 4 bases from J, with 8 bases between. The CDR3 consists of 14 residues. Germline V gene sequence: CDR1 SGHDN, CDR2 FVKESK. A word on this clonotype: Its specificity is not known.

Unique molecular identifiers were attached to individual cDNA molecules within the library. TCRdb re-analysed the RACE reads in MiXCR, keeping a single row per CDR3 protein. The sample consists of tens of thousands of distinct CDR3 sequences, 11% of them appearing once. Time point reported: pre-sensitization, week 0. Treatment here: therapeutic diphenylcyclopropenone sensitization with weekly scalp DPC. This material consisted of whole blood, taken in connection with sensitization to the hapten diphenylcyclopropenone (DPC). The receptor comes from a woman in her forties with alopecia areata. Some clones in this sample may be carry-over from other donors' samples. This chain links TRBV14 with TRBJ2-1, with D tentatively TRBD1 or TRBD2 (5 bases each). CDR3 coding DNA: TGTGCCAGCAGCCAAGGGGACCTATACAATGAGCAGTTCTTC. It encodes CASSQGDLYNEQFF.